This TCR beta chain was captured by sequencing in a study of radiation and T cells in renal cell carcinoma. Germline loops: CDR1 SGHRS, CDR2 YFSETQ. V was clipped by 2 bases and J by 1 base; unmatched bases: 7. The CDR3 totals 16 residues. Clones were sequenced by immunoSEQ multiplex PCR, and TCRdb holds only the in-frame ones, with some missing. This sample has about 65,000 clones, with around three quarters found just once. Regarding time point: blood 2 weeks post-SBRT. Treatment indicated: 15 Gy SBRT to primary tumor, nephrectomy 4 weeks later. This sequence originates from a man in his 60s with renal cell carcinoma. The J gene is TRBJ2-5, the V gene TRBV5-1; TRBD2 matches at 8 bases. This material consisted of blood, taken from a patient whose treatment included radiotherapy and nephrectomy. The CDR3 DNA is TGCGCCAGCAGCTTACTAGGAGCGGGGGTCCAAGAGACCCAGTACTTC. This gives the protein CASSLLGAGVQETQYF.